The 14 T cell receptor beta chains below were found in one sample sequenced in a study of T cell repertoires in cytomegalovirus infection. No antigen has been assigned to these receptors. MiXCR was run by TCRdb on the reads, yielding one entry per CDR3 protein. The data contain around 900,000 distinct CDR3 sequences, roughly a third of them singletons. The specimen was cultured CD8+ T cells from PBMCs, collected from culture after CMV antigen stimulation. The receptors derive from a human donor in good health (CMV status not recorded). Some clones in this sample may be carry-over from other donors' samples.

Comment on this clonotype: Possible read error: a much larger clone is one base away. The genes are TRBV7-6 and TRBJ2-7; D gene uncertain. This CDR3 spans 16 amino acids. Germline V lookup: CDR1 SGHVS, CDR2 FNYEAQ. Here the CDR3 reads CVSSSHIGVSSYEQYF. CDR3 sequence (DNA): TGTGTCAGCAGCTCCCATATAGGAGTCAGCTCCTACGAGCAGTACTTC.

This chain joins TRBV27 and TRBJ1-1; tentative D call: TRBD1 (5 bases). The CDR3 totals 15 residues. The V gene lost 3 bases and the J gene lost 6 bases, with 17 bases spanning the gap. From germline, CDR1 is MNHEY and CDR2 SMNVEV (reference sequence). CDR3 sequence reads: CASSLVSGGSPEAFF. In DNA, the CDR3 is TGTGCCAGCAGTTTGGTGTCGGGGGGATCCCCTGAAGCTTTCTTT.

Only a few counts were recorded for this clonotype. The CDR3 DNA reads as TGTGCCAGCAGCTTAGCGGCGGCAGAAATCACCGGGGAGCTGTTTTTT. Translation gives CASSLAAAEITGELFF. The genes are TRBV7-6 and TRBJ2-2; no clear D. This CDR3 spans 16 amino acids. Germline assignment: CDR1 SGHVS and CDR2 FNYEAQ. V lost 0 bases to trimming and J lost 4 bases, with 12 bases between them.

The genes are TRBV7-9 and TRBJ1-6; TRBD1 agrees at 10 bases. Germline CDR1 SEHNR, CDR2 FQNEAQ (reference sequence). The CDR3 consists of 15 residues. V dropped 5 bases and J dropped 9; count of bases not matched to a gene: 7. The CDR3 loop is CASSLWDRGRSPLHF. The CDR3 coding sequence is TGTGCCAGCAGCCTCTGGGACAGGGGACGTTCACCCCTCCACTTT.

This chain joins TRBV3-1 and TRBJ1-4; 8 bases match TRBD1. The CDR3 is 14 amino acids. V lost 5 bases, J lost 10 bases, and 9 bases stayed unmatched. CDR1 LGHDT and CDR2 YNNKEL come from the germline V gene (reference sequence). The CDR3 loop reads CASSSDRGLVKLFF. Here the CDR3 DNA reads TGTGCCAGCAGCAGCGACAGGGGACTTGTAAAACTGTTTTTT.

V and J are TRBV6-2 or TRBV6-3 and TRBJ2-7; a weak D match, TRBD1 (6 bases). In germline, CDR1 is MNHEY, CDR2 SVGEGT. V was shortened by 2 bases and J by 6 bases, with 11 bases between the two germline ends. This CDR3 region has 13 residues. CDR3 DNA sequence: TGTGCCAGCAGTTACCCCGGACAGAGCGAGCAGTACGTC. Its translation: CASSYPGQSEQYV.

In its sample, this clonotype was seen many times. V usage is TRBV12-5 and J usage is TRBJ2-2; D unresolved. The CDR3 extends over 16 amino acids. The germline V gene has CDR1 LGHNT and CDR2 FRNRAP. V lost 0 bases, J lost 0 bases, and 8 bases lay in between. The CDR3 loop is CASGLVVYPNTGELFF. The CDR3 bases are TGTGCTAGTGGTTTGGTAGTCTACCCGAACACCGGGGAGCTGTTTTTT.

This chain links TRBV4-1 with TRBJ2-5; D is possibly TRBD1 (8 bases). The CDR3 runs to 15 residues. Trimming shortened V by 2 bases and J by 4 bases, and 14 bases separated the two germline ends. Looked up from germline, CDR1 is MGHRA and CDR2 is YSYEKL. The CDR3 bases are TGCGCCAGCAGCCAACACAACAGGGGGGGAGAGACCCAGTACTTC. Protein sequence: CASSQHNRGGETQYF.

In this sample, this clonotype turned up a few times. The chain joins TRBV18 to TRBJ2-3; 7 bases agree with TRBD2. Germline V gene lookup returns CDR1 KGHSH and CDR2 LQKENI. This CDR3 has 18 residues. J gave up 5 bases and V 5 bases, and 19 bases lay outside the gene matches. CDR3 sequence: CASSSPFDSGGGRDTQYF. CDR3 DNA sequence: TGTGCCAGCTCATCCCCCTTTGATTCGGGGGGAGGAAGAGATACGCAGTATTTT.

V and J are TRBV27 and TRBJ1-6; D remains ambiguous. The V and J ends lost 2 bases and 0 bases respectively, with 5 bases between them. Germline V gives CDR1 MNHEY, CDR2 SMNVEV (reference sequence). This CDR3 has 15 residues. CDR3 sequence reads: CASSLVGSYNSPLHF. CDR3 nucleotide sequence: TGTGCCAGCAGTTTAGTCGGCTCCTATAATTCACCCCTCCACTTT.

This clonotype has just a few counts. The CDR3 nucleotides are TGTGCCATAGGACAGTCCTACAATGAGCAGTTCTTC. Translated, it gives CAIGQSYNEQFF. J is TRBJ2-1 and V is TRBV6-2 or TRBV6-3, with TRBD1 as a possible D gene (6 bases). Trimming shortened V by 10 bases and J by 1 base, and 8 bases separated the two germline ends. The CDR3 sequence is 12 residues long. Germline CDR1 MNHEY, CDR2 SVGEGT.

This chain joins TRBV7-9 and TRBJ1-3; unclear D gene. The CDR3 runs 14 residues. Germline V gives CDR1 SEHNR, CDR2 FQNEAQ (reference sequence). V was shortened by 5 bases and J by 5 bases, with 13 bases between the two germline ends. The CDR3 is CASSPPNRRNTIYF. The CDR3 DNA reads TGTGCCAGCAGCCCGCCGAATCGGAGAAACACCATATATTTT. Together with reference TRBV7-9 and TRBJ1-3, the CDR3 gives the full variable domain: DTGVSQNPRHKITKRGQNVTFRCDPISEHNRLYWYRQTLGQGPEFLTYFQNEAQLEKSRLLSDRFSAERPKGSFSTLEIQRTEQGDSAMYLCASSPPNRRNTIYFGEGSWLTVV.

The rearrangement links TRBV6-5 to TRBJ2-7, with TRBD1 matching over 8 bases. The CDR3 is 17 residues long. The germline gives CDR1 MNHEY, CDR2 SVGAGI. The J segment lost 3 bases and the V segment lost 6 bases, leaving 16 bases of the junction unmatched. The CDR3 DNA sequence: TGTGCCAGCAGCCTCGACCGACAGGGGTATTTAAACTACGAGCAGTACTTC. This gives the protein CASSLDRQGYLNYEQYF.

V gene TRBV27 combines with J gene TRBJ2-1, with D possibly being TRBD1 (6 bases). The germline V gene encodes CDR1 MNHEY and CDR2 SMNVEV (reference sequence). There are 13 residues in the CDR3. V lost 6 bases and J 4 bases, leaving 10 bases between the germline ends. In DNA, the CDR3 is TGTGCCAGCAGAAACAGGGCTTACAATGAGCAGTTCTTC. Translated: CASRNRAYNEQFF.